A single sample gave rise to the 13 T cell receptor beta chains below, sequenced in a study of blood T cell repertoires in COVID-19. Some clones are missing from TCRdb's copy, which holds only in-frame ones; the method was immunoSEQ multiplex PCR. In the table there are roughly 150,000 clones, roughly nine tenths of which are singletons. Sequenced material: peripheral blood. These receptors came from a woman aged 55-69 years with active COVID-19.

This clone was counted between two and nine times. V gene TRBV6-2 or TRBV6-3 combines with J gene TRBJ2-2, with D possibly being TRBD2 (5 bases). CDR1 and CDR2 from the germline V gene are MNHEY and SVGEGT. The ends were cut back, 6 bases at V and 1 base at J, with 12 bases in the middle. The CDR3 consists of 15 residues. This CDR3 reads CASRPLALNTGELFF. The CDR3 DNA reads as TGTGCCAGCAGGCCTCTAGCTTTGAACACCGGGGAGCTGTTTTTT.

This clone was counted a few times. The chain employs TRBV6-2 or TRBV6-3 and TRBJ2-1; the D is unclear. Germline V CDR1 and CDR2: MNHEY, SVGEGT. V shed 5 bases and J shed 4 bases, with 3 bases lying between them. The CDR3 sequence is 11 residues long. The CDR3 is CASSQYNEQFF. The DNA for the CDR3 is TGTGCCAGCAGTCAATACAATGAGCAGTTCTTC.

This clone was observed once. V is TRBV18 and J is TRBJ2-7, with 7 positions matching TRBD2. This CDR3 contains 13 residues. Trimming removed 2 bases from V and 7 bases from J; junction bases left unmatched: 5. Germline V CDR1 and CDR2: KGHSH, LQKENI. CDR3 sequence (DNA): TGTGCCAGCTCACCAGGGACTATGAGGGAGCAGTACTTC. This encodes CASSPGTMREQYF. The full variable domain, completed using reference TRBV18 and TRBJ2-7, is NAGVMQNPRHLVRRRGQEARLRCSPMKGHSHVYWYRQLPEEGLKFMVYLQKENIIDESGMPKERFSAEFPKEGPSILRIQQVVRGDSAAYFCASSPGTMREQYFGPGTRLTVT.

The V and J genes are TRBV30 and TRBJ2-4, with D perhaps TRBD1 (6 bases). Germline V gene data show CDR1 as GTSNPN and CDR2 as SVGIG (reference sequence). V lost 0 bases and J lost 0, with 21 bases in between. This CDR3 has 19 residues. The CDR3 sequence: CAWSVQRLQGPLAKNIQYF. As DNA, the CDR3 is TGTGCCTGGAGTGTACAAAGGTTACAGGGACCTCTAGCCAAAAACATTCAGTACTTC.

CDR3 bases: TGCGCCAGCAGCCAAGAGGCCTGGAGGGGTCGCGGTATAGATACGCAGTATTTT. Its translation is CASSQEAWRGRGIDTQYF. This chain links TRBV4-3 with TRBJ2-3, with D possibly matching TRBD2 (6 bases). Germline lookup yields CDR1 LGHNA and CDR2 YSLEER. Trimming shortened V by 0 bases and J by 5 bases, and 21 bases separated the two germline ends. The length of the CDR3 is 18 residues.

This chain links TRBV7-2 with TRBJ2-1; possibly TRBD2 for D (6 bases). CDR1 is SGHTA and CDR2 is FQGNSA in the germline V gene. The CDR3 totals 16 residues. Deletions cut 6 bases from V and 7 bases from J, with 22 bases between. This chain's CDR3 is CASSKTGTGGFNEQFF. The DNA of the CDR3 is TGTGCCAGCAGTAAAACCGGGACTGGCGGATTTAATGAGCAGTTCTTC.

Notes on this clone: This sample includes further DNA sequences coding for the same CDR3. CDR3 DNA: TGCGCCAGCAGCTTGGGACAGGGTGTCTACGAGCAGTACTTC. Encoded protein: CASSLGQGVYEQYF. This chain links TRBV5-1 with TRBJ2-7; TRBD1 agrees at 7 bases. The CDR3 has 14 residues. CDR1 is SGHRS and CDR2 is YFSETQ in the germline V gene. V lost 0 bases, J lost 3 bases, and 3 bases stayed unmatched.

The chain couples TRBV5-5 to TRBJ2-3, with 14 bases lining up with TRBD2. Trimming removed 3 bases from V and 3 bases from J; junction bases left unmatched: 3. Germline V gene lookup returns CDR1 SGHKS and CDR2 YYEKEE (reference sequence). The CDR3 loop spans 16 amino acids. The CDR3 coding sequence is TGTGCCAGCAGCTCCGGGACTAGCGGGAGAACAGATACGCAGTATTTT. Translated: CASSSGTSGRTDTQYF.

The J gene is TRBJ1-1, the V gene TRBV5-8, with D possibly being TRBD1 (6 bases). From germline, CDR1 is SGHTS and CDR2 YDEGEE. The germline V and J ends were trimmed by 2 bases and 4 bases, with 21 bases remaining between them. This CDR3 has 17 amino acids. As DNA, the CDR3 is TGTGCCAGCAGCTTTGATGTACAGGGAAGGCTGGGCACTGAAGCTTTCTTT. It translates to CASSFDVQGRLGTEAFF.

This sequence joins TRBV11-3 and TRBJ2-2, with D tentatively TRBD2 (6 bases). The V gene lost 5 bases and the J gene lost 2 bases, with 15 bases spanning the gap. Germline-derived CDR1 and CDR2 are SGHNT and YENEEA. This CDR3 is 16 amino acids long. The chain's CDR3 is CASSPSGTFNTGELFF. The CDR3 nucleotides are TGTGCCAGCAGCCCATCTGGGACTTTTAACACCGGGGAGCTGTTTTTT. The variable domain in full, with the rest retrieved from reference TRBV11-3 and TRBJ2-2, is EAGVVQSPRYKIIEKKQPVAFWCNPISGHNTLYWYLQNLGQGPELLIRYENEEAVDDSQLPKDRFSAERLKGVDSTLKIQPAELGDSAVYLCASSPSGTFNTGELFFGEGSRLTVL.

The CDR3 loop reads CASTARASGANVLTF. CDR3 DNA: TGTGCCAGCACCGCCAGGGCCTCTGGGGCCAACGTCCTGACTTTC. The chain uses TRBV5-6 and TRBJ2-6, with D maybe TRBD1 (5 bases). Trimming removed 6 bases at V and 0 bases at J, with 10 bases between. The CDR3 has 15 amino acids. Germline V gene sequence: CDR1 SGHDT, CDR2 YYEEEE.

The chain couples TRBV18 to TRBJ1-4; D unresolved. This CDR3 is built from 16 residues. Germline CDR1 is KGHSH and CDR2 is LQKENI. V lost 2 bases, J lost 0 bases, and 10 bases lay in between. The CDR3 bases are TGTGCCAGCTCACCAGTCGAGACTGCAACTAATGAAAAACTGTTTTTT. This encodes CASSPVETATNEKLFF.

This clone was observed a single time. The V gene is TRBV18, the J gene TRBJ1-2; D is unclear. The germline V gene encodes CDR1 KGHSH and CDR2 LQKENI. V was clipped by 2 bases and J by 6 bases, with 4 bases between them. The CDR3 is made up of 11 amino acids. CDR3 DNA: TGTGCCAGCTCACCAGGGCATGGCTACACCTTC. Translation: CASSPGHGYTF.